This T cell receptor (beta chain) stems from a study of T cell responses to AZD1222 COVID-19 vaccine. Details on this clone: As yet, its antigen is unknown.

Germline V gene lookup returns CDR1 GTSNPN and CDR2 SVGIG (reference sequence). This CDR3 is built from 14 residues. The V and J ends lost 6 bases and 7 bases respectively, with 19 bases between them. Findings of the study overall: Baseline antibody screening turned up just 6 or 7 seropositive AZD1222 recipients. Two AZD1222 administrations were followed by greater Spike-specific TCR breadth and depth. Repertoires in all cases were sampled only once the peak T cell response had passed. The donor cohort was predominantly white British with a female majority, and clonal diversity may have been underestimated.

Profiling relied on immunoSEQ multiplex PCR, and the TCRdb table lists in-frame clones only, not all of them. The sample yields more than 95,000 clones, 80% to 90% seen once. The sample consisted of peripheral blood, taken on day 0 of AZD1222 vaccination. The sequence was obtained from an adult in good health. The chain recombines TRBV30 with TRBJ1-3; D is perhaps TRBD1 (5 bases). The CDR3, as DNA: TGTGCCTGCCCAAGGGACTCAGTCGGCAACACCATATATTTT. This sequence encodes CACPRDSVGNTIYF. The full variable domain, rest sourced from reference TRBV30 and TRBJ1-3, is SQTIHQWPATLVQPVGSPLSLECTVEGTSNPNLYWYRQAAGRGLQLLFYSVGIGQISSEVPQNLSASRPQDRQFILSSKKLLLSDSGFYLCACPRDSVGNTIYFGEGSWLTVV.